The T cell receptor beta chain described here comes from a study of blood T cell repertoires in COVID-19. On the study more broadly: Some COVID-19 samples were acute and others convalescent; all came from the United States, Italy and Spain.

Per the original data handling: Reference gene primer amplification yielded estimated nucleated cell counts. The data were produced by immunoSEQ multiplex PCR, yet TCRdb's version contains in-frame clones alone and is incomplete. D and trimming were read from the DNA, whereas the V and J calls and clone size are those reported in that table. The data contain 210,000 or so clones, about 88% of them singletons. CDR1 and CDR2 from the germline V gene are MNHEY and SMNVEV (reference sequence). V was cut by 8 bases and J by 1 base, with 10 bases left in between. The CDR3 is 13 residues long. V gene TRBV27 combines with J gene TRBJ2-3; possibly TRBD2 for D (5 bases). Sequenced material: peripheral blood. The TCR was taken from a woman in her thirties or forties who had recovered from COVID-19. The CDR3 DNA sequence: TGTGCCAGCGAGGACTTCCGCACAGATACGCAGTATTTT. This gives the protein CASEDFRTDTQYF.